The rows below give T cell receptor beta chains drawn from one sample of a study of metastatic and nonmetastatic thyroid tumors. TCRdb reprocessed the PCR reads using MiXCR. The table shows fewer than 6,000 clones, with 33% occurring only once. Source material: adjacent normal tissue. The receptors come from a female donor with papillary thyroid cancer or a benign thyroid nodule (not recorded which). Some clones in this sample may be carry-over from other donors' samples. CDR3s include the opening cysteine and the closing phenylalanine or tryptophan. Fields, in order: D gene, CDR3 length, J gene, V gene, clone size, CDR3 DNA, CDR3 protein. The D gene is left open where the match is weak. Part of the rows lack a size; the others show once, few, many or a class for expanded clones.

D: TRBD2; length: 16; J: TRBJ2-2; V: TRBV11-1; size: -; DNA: TGTGCCAGCAGCTTATTGTCTAGCGGGAACACCGGGGAGCTGTTTTTT; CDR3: CASSLLSSGNTGELFF
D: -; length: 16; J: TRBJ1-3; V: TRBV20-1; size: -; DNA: TGCAGTGCTAGACCCCGCGGGCCCGTCTCTGGAAACACCATATATTTT; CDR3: CSARPRGPVSGNTIYF
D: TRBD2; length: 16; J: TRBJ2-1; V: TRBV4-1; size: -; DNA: TGCGCCAGCAGCCCCTTTCTAGCGGGAGTTGACAATGAGCAGTTCTTC; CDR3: CASSPFLAGVDNEQFF
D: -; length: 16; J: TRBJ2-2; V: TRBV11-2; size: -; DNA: TGTGCCAGCCCTCTCAGCCCCGCGGGAAACACCGGGGAGCTGTTTTTT; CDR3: CASPLSPAGNTGELFF
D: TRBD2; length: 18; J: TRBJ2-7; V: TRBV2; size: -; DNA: TGTGCCAGCAGTGATGAGGCTAGCGGGGTTCCACCCACCTACGAGCAGTACTTC; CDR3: CASSDEASGVPPTYEQYF
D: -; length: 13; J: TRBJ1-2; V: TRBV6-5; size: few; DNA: TGTGCCAGCAGTTACGGGGGCAACTATGGCTACACCTTC; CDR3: CASSYGGNYGYTF
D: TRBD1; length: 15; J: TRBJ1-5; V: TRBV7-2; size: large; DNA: TGTGCCAGCAGCTTCCGACAGGGACCTAATCAGCCCCAGCATTTT; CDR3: CASSFRQGPNQPQHF
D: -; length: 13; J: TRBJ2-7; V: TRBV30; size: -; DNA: TGTGCCTGGAGTTCGGTCGGTACCTACGAGCAGTACTTC; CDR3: CAWSSVGTYEQYF
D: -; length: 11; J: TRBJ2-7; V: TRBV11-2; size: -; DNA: TGTGCCAGCAGCTTAGTTTACGAGCAGTACTTC; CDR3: CASSLVYEQYF
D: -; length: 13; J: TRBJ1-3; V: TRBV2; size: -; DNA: TGTGCCAGCAGTGGAGACAGCTGGAACACCATATATTTT; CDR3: CASSGDSWNTIYF
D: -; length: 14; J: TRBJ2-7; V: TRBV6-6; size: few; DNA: TGTGCCAGCAGTTACTCGGGCGGGATCTACGAGCAGTACTTC; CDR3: CASSYSGGIYEQYF
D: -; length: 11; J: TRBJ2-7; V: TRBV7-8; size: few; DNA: TGTGCCAGCATGCTCTCCTACGAGCAGTACTTC; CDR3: CASMLSYEQYF
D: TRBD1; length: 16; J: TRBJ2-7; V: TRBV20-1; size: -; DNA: TGCAGTGTTCTGAGGCCGGGACAGGGGGGGAGCTACGAGCAGTACTTC; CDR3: CSVLRPGQGGSYEQYF
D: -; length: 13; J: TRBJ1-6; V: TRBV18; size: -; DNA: TGTGCCAGCTCACCAGATCGTAATTCACCCCTCCACTTT; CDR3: CASSPDRNSPLHF
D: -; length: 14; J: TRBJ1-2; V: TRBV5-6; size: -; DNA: TGTGCCAGCAGCTCACTGGACACAGTCTATGGCTACACCTTC; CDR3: CASSSLDTVYGYTF
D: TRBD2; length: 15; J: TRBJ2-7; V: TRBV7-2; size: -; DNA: TGTGCCAGCAGCTTCGGCGGGAGTGGGTCCTACGAGCAGTACTTC; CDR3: CASSFGGSGSYEQYF
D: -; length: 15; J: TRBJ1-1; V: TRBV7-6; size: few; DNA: TGTGCCAGCAGCTTAAGGGCAGGGTCGAACACTGAAGCTTTCTTT; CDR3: CASSLRAGSNTEAFF
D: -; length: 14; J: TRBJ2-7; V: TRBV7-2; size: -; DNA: TGTGCCAGCAGCTTAGCATTCAATCAGGGCGAGCAGTACTTC; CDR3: CASSLAFNQGEQYF
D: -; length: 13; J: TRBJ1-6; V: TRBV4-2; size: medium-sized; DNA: TGTGCCAGCAGCCAAGATAGGCCGTCACCCCTCCACTTT; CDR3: CASSQDRPSPLHF
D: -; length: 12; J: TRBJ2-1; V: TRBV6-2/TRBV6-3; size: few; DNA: TGTGCCAGCACCGCCATGGGGAATGAGCAGTTCTTC; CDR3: CASTAMGNEQFF
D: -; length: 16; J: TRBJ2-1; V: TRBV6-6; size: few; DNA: TGTGCCAGCAGTTACTCGGAGGAGCTCTCCTACAATGAGCAGTTCTTC; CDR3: CASSYSEELSYNEQFF
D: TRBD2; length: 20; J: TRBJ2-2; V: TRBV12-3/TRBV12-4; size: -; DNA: TGTGCCAGCAGTCTTACGGGACTAGGTGTGGGAACCCCCGACACCGGGGAGCTGTTTTTT; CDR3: CASSLTGLGVGTPDTGELFF
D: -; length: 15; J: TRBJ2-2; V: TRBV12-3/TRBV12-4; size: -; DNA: TGTGCCAGCAGTTTAGGGACCGCGAACACCGGGGAGCTGTTTTTT; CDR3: CASSLGTANTGELFF
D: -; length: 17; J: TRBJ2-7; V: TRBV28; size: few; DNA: TGTGCCAGCCGATCCGGGGGCCCGATCCGATACCTCTACGAGCAGTACTTC; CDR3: CASRSGGPIRYLYEQYF
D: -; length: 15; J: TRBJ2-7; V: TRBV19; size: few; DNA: TGTGCCAGTAGCCTAGGGTATGGGGCAGCCCACGAGCAGTACTTC; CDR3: CASSLGYGAAHEQYF
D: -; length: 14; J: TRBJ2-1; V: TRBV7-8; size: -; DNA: TGTGCCATCAGCCCCGGTGCTGCTTACAATGAGCAGTTCTTC; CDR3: CAISPGAAYNEQFF
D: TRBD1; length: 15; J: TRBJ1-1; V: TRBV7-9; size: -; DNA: TGTGCCAGCAGCCCACGACAGGGGAGAGAGACTGAAGCTTTCTTT; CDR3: CASSPRQGRETEAFF
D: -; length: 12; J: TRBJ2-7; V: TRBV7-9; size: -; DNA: TGTGCCAGCAGCTTAGGGTCCGGCGAGCAGTACTTC; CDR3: CASSLGSGEQYF
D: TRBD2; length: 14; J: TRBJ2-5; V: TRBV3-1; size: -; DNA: TGTGCCAGCAGCCAAGTACTAGCGGGAGGACCTATCGACTTC; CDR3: CASSQVLAGGPIDF
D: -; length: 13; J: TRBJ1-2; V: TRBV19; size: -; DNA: TGTGCCAGTAGTATCAAGCAGGACTATGGCTACACCTTC; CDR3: CASSIKQDYGYTF
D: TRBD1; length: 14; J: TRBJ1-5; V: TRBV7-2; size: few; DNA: TGTGCCAGCAGCTCGGGACAGGGACTATTGACCCAGCATTTT; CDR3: CASSSGQGLLTQHF
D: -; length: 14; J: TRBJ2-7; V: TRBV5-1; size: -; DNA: TGCGCCAGCAGCTTGGAGGCCGGTTCCTACGAGCAGTACTTC; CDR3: CASSLEAGSYEQYF
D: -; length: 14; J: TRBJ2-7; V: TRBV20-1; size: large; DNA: TGCAGTGCTAGAGCCCCGACAGAAACCTACGAGCAGTACTTC; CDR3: CSARAPTETYEQYF
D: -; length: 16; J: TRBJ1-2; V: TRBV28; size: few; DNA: TGTGCCAGCAGTCCTGGGACGTGGACGGGAAACTATGGCTACACCTTC; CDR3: CASSPGTWTGNYGYTF
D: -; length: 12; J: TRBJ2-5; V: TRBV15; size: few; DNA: TGTGCCACCAGCACATGGGGGGAGACCCAGTACTTC; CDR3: CATSTWGETQYF
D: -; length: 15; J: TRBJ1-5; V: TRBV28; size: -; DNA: TGTGCCAGCAGTTTATATCGGAATAGCAATCAGCCCCAGCATTTT; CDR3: CASSLYRNSNQPQHF
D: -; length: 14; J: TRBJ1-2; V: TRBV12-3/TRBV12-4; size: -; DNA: TGTGCCAGCAGAATGGGACGAAACAACTATGGCTACACCTTC; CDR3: CASRMGRNNYGYTF
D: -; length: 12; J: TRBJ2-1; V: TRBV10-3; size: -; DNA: TGTGCCATCAGTGAGCCTAGAAATGAGCAGTTCTTC; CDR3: CAISEPRNEQFF
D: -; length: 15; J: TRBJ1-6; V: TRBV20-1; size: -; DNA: TGCAGTGCTAGGTCCCGGGAGTCCTATAATTCACCCCTCCACTTT; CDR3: CSARSRESYNSPLHF
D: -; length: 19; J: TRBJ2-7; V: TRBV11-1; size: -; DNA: TGTGCCAGCAGCGTCGGGCAGGGGGGGGAAACCCCCTTCTCTTACGAGCAGTACTTC; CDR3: CASSVGQGGETPFSYEQYF
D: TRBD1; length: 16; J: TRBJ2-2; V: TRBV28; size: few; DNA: TGTGCCAGCAGTTTAATGGGGACAGAGAACACCGGGGAGCTGTTTTTT; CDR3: CASSLMGTENTGELFF
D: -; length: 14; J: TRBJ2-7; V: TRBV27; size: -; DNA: TGTGCCAGCAGTTTACGAGTACCAAACTACGAGCAGTACTTC; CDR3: CASSLRVPNYEQYF
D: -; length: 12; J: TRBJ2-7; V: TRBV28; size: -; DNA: TGTGCCAGCAGTTTACAGAGATACGAGCAGTACTTC; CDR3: CASSLQRYEQYF
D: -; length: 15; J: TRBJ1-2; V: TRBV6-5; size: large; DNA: TGTGCCAGCAGTTACTCTACAGGGTTAGGTTATGGCTACACCTTC; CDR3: CASSYSTGLGYGYTF
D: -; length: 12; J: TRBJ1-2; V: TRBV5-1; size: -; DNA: TGCGCCAGCAGCTTTCAGGAGAGTGGCTACACCTTC; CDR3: CASSFQESGYTF
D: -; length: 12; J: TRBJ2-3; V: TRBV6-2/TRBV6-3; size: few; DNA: TGTGCCAGCAGTTACCCCACAGATACGCAGTATTTT; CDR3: CASSYPTDTQYF
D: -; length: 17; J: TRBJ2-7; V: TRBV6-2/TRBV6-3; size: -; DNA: TGTGCCAGCAGTATACAGCCCCCGGCACAGCTGACCTACGAGCAGTACTTC; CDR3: CASSIQPPAQLTYEQYF
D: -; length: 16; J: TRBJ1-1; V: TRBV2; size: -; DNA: TGTGCCAGCAGGGATGGGACACCACTGCCGAACACTGAAGCTTTCTTT; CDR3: CASRDGTPLPNTEAFF
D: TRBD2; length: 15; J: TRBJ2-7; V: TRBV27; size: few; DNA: TGTGCCAGCAAGTTGTCGCCGGGACTAGCAAACGAGCAGTACTTC; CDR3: CASKLSPGLANEQYF
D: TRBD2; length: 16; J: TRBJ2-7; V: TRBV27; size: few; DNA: TGTGCCAGCAGTTCCTCACTAGCGGGAGCCTCCTACGAGCAGTACTTC; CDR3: CASSSSLAGASYEQYF
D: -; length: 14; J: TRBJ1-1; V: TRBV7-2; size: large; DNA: TGTGCCAGCAGATTTACGCTCATGAACACTGAAGCTTTCTTT; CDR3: CASRFTLMNTEAFF
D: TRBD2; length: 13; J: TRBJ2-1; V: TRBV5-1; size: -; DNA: TGCGCCAGCAGCTTTGCGGGAGTGGATGAGCAGTTCTTC; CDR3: CASSFAGVDEQFF
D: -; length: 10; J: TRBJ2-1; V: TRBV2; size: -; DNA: TGTGCCAGCAGTAGAAATGAGCAGTTCTTC; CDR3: CASSRNEQFF
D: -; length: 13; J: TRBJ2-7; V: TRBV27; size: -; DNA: TGTGCCAGCAGTCCGGTGGGTGGGACCGAGCAGTACTTC; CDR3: CASSPVGGTEQYF
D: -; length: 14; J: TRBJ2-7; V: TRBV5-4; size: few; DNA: TGTGCCAGCAGCTTGGGGGGTATAGGGGCAACTTCTAACTTC; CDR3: CASSLGGIGATSNF
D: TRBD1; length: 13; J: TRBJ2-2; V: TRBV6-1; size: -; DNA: TGTGCCATTTTTAGAGGGGGCACCGGTGGGCTGTTTTTT; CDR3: CAIFRGGTGGLFF
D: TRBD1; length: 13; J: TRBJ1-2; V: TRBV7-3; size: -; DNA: TGTGCCAGCAGCCGGGACAGAGGGATTGGCTACACCTTC; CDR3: CASSRDRGIGYTF
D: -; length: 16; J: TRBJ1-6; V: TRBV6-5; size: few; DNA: TGTGCCAGCAGTTACTCGGGCCGGGTCGGGGATTCACCCCTCCACTTT; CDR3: CASSYSGRVGDSPLHF